The 28 T cell receptor beta chains below all came from one sample that was sequenced in a study of technical replicates of blood from a handful of donors. Sequencing was performed with immunoSEQ multiplex PCR; in TCRdb, only in-frame clones are kept and a portion is missing. Among approximately 76,000 clones listed, 86% were seen once. The specimen was PBMCs. These TCRs come from a human donor in good health. Some clones in this sample may be carry-over from other donors' samples.

V is TRBV6-6 and J is TRBJ1-3, with TRBD1 identical over 7 bases. The CDR3 length is 16 residues. Unmatched junction bases numbered 4, after V lost 2 bases and J lost 0 bases. From germline, CDR1 is MNHNY and CDR2 SVGAGI (reference sequence). The CDR3 DNA reads TGTGCCAGCAGTTACCCCGGGACAGACTCTGGAAACACCATATATTTT. This encodes CASSYPGTDSGNTIYF.

The chain combines TRBV4-2 with TRBJ1-5; 9 bases map to TRBD1. Germline V gene sequence: CDR1 LGHNA, CDR2 YNFKEQ. The CDR3 covers 13 residues. V lost 4 bases, J lost 7 bases, and 2 bases stayed unmatched. The CDR3 bases are TGTGCCAGCAGCCGAGGACAGGGGCAGCCCCAGCATTTT. Its protein product is CASSRGQGQPQHF.

The chain combines TRBV27 with TRBJ2-7, with D maybe TRBD1 (6 bases). The CDR3 spans 15 residues. The V gene's germline CDR1 is MNHEY and CDR2 SMNVEV (reference sequence). V lost 0 bases and J lost 3, with 12 bases in between. CDR3 protein: CASSLSDSLLYEQYF. In DNA form, the CDR3 reads TGTGCCAGCAGTTTATCGGACAGTCTCCTCTACGAGCAGTACTTC.

The chain carries TRBV25-1 and TRBJ1-2; D gene ambiguous. CDR1 is MGHDK, CDR2 SYGVNS, per germline. Trimming cost V 1 base and J 3 bases, with 6 bases left between them. The CDR3 is 13 residues long. This chain's CDR3 is CASSESGYYGYTF. In nucleotides, the CDR3 is TGTGCCAGCAGTGAATCGGGTTACTATGGCTACACCTTC.

The chain carries TRBV7-2 and TRBJ2-2; D is unclear. Germline V gene lookup returns CDR1 SGHTA and CDR2 FQGNSA. CDR3 length equals 17 residues. The V end lost 5 bases, the J end lost 0 bases, and 16 bases lay between the germline ends. The CDR3 bases are TGTGCCAGCAGCCAACGACACGAGTTCGCGAACACCGGGGAGCTGTTTTTT. Translated: CASSQRHEFANTGELFF.

The chain uses TRBV10-3 and TRBJ2-3; 10 bases map to TRBD2. Losses at the gene ends were 5 bases for V and 3 bases for J; bases not matched to a gene: 11. Germline V CDR1 and CDR2: ENHRY, SYGVKD. This CDR3 has 17 amino acids. DNA of the CDR3: TGTGCCATCAGTCCCAGGACTAGCGGAACCGGGACAGATACGCAGTATTTT. It translates to CAISPRTSGTGTDTQYF.

The J gene is TRBJ1-1, the V gene TRBV4-1, with D unresolved. The CDR3 consists of 14 residues. The germline CDR1 and CDR2 sequences are MGHRA and YSYEKL. V was cut by 0 bases and J by 3 bases, with 8 bases left in between. CDR3 coding DNA: TGCGCCAGCAGCCAAGACCGGGGAGACACTGAAGCTTTCTTT. Its protein product is CASSQDRGDTEAFF.

The rearrangement joins TRBV5-4 to TRBJ1-1; D possibly corresponds to TRBD1 (6 bases). The V end lost 4 bases, the J end lost 3 bases, and 19 bases lay between the germline ends. The germline CDR1 and CDR2 sequences are SGHNT and YYREEE (reference sequence). CDR3 length equals 16 residues. In nucleotides, the CDR3 is TGTGCCAGCAGCCCGATGCTGGGGGCGGGAGACACTGAAGCTTTCTTT. Its translation is CASSPMLGAGDTEAFF.

V gene TRBV5-6 combines with J gene TRBJ1-4; D perhaps matches TRBD1 (6 bases). V lost 1 base, J lost 7 bases, and 17 bases lay in between. Germline CDR1 is SGHDT and CDR2 is YYEEEE. There are 16 residues in the CDR3. The CDR3 DNA reads TGTGCCAGCAGCTTGTATTTGGGAGGGGGGACTGAAAAACTGTTTTTT. It codes for CASSLYLGGGTEKLFF.

A single count supports this clone. The V gene is TRBV7-3, the J gene TRBJ1-1; D gene uncertain. Germline loops: CDR1 SGHTA, CDR2 FQGTGA. Trimming removed 0 bases from V and 5 bases from J, with 7 bases in between. The CDR3 is made up of 13 amino acids. CDR3 sequence reads: CASSLTRSTEAFF. The CDR3 DNA sequence: TGTGCCAGCAGCTTAACGCGGTCGACTGAAGCTTTCTTT.

V usage is TRBV2 and J usage is TRBJ2-5; a possible D gene is TRBD2 (5 bases). The CDR3 spans 13 residues. Looked up from germline, CDR1 is SNHLY and CDR2 is FYNNEI. Trimming pared 4 bases from V and 5 bases from J, leaving 11 bases between. The CDR3 sequence: CASSVRERETQYF. CDR3 nucleotide sequence: TGTGCCAGCAGTGTGAGGGAGAGGGAGACCCAGTACTTC.

This clone is large (0.1 to 1%) in the sample. This same CDR3 is encoded by further DNA sequences in the sample. This rearrangement joins TRBV6-4 to TRBJ2-3; 7 bases line up with TRBD2. The length of the CDR3 is 15 residues. V was pared by 0 bases and J by 4 bases, with 4 bases of the junction left unmatched. Germline CDR1 and CDR2: MRHNA and SNTAGT. CDR3 DNA sequence: TGTGCCAGCAGTGACTCGAGTGGGGGGGCAGATACGCAGTATTTT. Protein sequence: CASSDSSGGADTQYF.

The chain is built from TRBV9 and TRBJ2-6; 9 positions match TRBD2. The V and J ends lost 1 base and 0 bases, in that order; junction bases with no gene match: 11. The CDR3 sequence is 20 residues long. Germline CDR1 SGDLS, CDR2 YYNGEE. CDR3 DNA: TGTGCCAGCAGCGTAAGGGGGGAAGCTAGCGGGACCTCTGGGGCCAACGTCCTGACTTTC. Its translation is CASSVRGEASGTSGANVLTF. The full variable domain, its missing parts supplied by reference TRBV9 and TRBJ2-6, is DSGVTQTPKHLITATGQRVTLRCSPRSGDLSVYWYQQSLDQGLQFLIQYYNGEERAKGNILERFSAQQFPDLHSELNLSSLELGDSALYFCASSVRGEASGTSGANVLTFGAGSRLTVL.

This chain uses TRBV18 with TRBJ1-1; D is ambiguous. CDR1 KGHSH and CDR2 LQKENI come from the germline V gene. V was pared by 2 bases and J by 1 base, with 8 bases between. This CDR3 is 14 amino acids long. CDR3 region: CASSPLAGNTEAFF. The CDR3 bases are TGTGCCAGCTCACCATTGGCAGGGAACACTGAAGCTTTCTTT.

The rearrangement uses TRBV9 and TRBJ2-7; D possibly corresponds to TRBD1 (6 bases). The germline V and J ends were trimmed by 3 bases and 0 bases, with 7 bases remaining between them. The CDR3 covers 13 residues. The germline V gene has CDR1 SGDLS and CDR2 YYNGEE. The CDR3 DNA is TGTGCCAGCAGCGCGGACAGCTCCTACGAGCAGTACTTC. It codes for CASSADSSYEQYF.

The chain has TRBV19 and TRBJ2-2; 7 nucleotides line up with TRBD2. From germline, CDR1 is LNHDA and CDR2 SQIVND (reference sequence). Trimming at V came to 3 bases and at J to 6 bases, leaving 4 bases not matched to a gene. CDR3 length equals 14 residues. The CDR3 DNA reads TGTGCCAGTAGTATGGGAGGGATTCCCGGGGAGCTGTTTTTT. Its protein is CASSMGGIPGELFF.

The chain combines TRBV11-2 with TRBJ1-1; D remains unclear. The CDR3 covers 11 residues. CDR1 SGHAT and CDR2 FQNNGV come from the germline V gene. Trimming left V 5 bases short and J 10 bases short, with 11 bases between. The CDR3 region is CASSLATGAFF. The DNA of the CDR3 is TGTGCCAGCAGCCTGGCGACGGGAGCTTTCTTT.

The rearrangement joins TRBV7-9 to TRBJ2-7; D remains unclear. With 4 bases removed from V and 2 bases from J, the gap between germline ends came to 15 bases. This CDR3 spans 15 amino acids. Germline CDR1 is SEHNR and CDR2 is FQNEAQ (reference sequence). The CDR3 sequence is CASSSGSGTTYEQYF. DNA for the CDR3: TGTGCCAGCAGCTCTGGTAGTGGCACTACCTACGAGCAGTACTTC.

This clone was observed once. The chain couples TRBV29-1 to TRBJ1-1, with 8 bases aligning to TRBD1. CDR1 SQVTM and CDR2 ANQGSEA come from the germline V gene. The ends lost 7 bases at V and 0 bases at J; junction bases unmatched: 1. The CDR3 loop spans 12 amino acids. The CDR3 reads CSGGQVNTEAFF. CDR3 bases: TGCAGCGGGGGACAGGTGAACACTGAAGCTTTCTTT.

The chain carries TRBV6-5 and TRBJ1-2; TRBD1 matches at 9 bases. Germline V CDR1 and CDR2: MNHEY, SVGAGI. This CDR3 has 15 residues. After removal of 6 bases from V and 4 bases from J, the junction contained 9 bases not matched to a gene. CDR3 bases: TGTGCCAGCAGAATCCCCGGGACAGGGTCCTATGGCTACACCTTC. This sequence encodes CASRIPGTGSYGYTF.

The genes are TRBV23-1 and TRBJ1-4; D not certain. TRBV23-1 is an ORF; its function is uncertain. The CDR3 totals 13 residues. Trimming shortened V by 9 bases and J by 6 bases, and 14 bases separated the two germline ends. CDR3 amino acids: CASSATIDEKLFF. CDR3 in DNA: TGCGCCAGTTCCGCAACTATCGATGAAAAACTGTTTTTT.

This clone showed up just once. This chain connects TRBV5-6 to TRBJ2-3; TRBD1 agrees at 8 bases. CDR1 SGHDT and CDR2 YYEEEE come from the germline V gene. J was trimmed by 4 bases and V by 4 bases; bases with no gene match: 5. This CDR3 is built from 14 residues. CDR3 nucleotides: TGTGCCAGCAGCCGCAGGGGGCGGGCAGATACGCAGTATTTT. It yields the protein CASSRRGRADTQYF.

The genes are TRBV7-3 and TRBJ2-2; 12 nucleotides align to TRBD2. With 0 bases clipped from V and 5 bases from J, the junction kept 1 base outside the gene matches. Germline assignment: CDR1 SGHTA and CDR2 FQGTGA. The CDR3 spans 16 residues. CDR3 amino acids: CASSLTGLAGTGELFF. The CDR3 coding sequence is TGTGCCAGCAGCTTAACCGGACTAGCGGGGACCGGGGAGCTGTTTTTT.

The chain recombines TRBV9 with TRBJ2-5, with D hard to call. Per germline, CDR1 SGDLS and CDR2 YYNGEE. V lost 2 bases to trimming and J lost 2 bases, with 7 bases between them. The CDR3 totals 13 residues. The CDR3 is CASSVAYQETQYF. DNA for the CDR3: TGTGCCAGCAGCGTCGCCTATCAAGAGACCCAGTACTTC. The full variable domain, its missing parts supplied by reference TRBV9 and TRBJ2-5, is DSGVTQTPKHLITATGQRVTLRCSPRSGDLSVYWYQQSLDQGLQFLIQYYNGEERAKGNILERFSAQQFPDLHSELNLSSLELGDSALYFCASSVAYQETQYFGPGTRLLVL.

A few counts support this clone. This chain joins TRBV4-1 and TRBJ1-2, with 8 bases lining up with TRBD1. V was clipped by 0 bases and J by 4 bases; unmatched bases: 7. Germline values: CDR1 MGHRA, CDR2 YSYEKL. CDR3 length equals 16 residues. Here the CDR3 DNA reads TGCGCCAGCAGCCAAGATGAAGGACAGGGAAGCTATGGCTACACCTTC. The encoded protein is CASSQDEGQGSYGYTF.

V usage is TRBV2 and J usage is TRBJ2-7; perhaps TRBD2 as D (5 bases). This CDR3 has 12 residues. Germline V gene data show CDR1 as SNHLY and CDR2 as FYNNEI. Between the trimmed V and J ends, which lost 7 bases and 4 bases, there was a span of 11 bases. The CDR3 DNA sequence: TGTGCCAGCAATGTGCGAGGGTACGAGCAGTACTTC. Translating gives CASNVRGYEQYF.

J is TRBJ2-3 and V is TRBV12-5; 7 bases are a match to TRBD1. Germline assignment: CDR1 LGHNT and CDR2 FRNRAP. The CDR3 loop spans 16 amino acids. Losses at the gene ends were 0 bases for V and 2 bases for J; bases not matched to a gene: 5. CDR3: CASGLVRDRFTDTQYF. The CDR3 nucleotides read TGTGCTAGTGGTTTGGTACGGGACAGATTCACAGATACGCAGTATTTT.

This rearrangement joins TRBV12-5 to TRBJ1-6; TRBD1 aligns across 7 bases. Germline V lookup: CDR1 LGHNT, CDR2 FRNRAP. The CDR3 loop spans 15 amino acids. The V and J ends lost 6 bases and 9 bases, in that order; junction bases with no gene match: 11. CDR3 coding DNA: TGTGCTAGTGGCCCGGGACAGCCATTAAGTTCACCCCTCCACTTT. As protein: CASGPGQPLSSPLHF.